This TCR beta chain was retrieved from a study of blood T cell repertoires in COVID-19. Across the study: The study drew acute and convalescent COVID-19 samples from the United States, Italy and Spain. Sample material is recorded as cDNA or gDNA derived from T cells, B-cell-depleted T cells, or PBMCs.

CDR1 MGHRA and CDR2 YSYEKL come from the germline V gene. V lost 1 base and J lost 7, with 7 bases in between. There are 12 residues in the CDR3. In the authors' methods: For nucleated cells, counts were estimated from reference gene primer amplification. Here immunoSEQ multiplex PCR was the method, and the copy in TCRdb shows in-frame clones only, minus some. V and J calls plus clone size are reproduced from that table; the DNA served to infer D and trimming. The data contain more than 120,000 clones, about four fifths of them singletons. This clonotype was sampled from a human donor in a cohort sampled during active COVID-19. Input material: peripheral blood. The V call is TRBV4-1, the J call TRBJ2-5; D remains unclear. Here the CDR3 DNA reads TGCGCCAGCAGCCAAGTGTCGGGGACCCAGTACTTC. Encoded protein: CASSQVSGTQYF.